This T cell receptor beta chain is from a study of blood T cell repertoires in COVID-19 (dated by TCRdb to 2019 to 2021). At the level of the whole study: Samples covering the acute and convalescent phases of COVID-19 were provided by collaborators in the United States, Italy and Spain. The material from the prospective study consisted of cDNA or gDNA derived from T cells, B-cell-depleted T cells, or PBMCs. Deeply sampled blood TCRbeta repertoires from subjects exposed to, actively infected with, or recovered from COVID-19 were included in the dataset. The repertoires were made available in a free public database intended to serve as a resource for research on the immune response to SARS-CoV-2. The samples were drawn from two sources: the first 160 participants of the ongoing ImmuneRACE study, and 950 to 1,500 subjects contributed by 6 global collaborators. A de-identified subject ID, COVID-19 status, age in years and sex were almost always included in the sample metadata. Where available, HLA class I and class II types were obtained from metadata supplied by the sample provider rather than from assay-based typing.

One collaborating source in Seattle enrolled patients while the patients were actively infected and followed the patients over time throughout the course of disease. The collaborating institutions used their own protocols to collect whole blood in K2EDTA tubes. Collaborator samples were shipped for TCRbeta analysis as frozen whole blood, isolated PBMCs, or DNA extracted from either sample type. Comments on this clone: It lacks a known antigen. There are no base qualities to consult, and no much larger clone falls within one base.

TCRbeta CDR3 regions were amplified from genomic DNA by means of the immunoSEQ Assay, a bias-controlled multiplex PCR. The published analysis was carried out like this. The number of nucleated cells in each sample was estimated by amplification of reference gene primers within the assay. To quantify the absolute abundance of each unique TCRbeta CDR3 rearrangement, sequence reads were collapsed and filtered. Productive Simpson clonality was computed per sample as the square root of Simpson's diversity index over productive rearrangements. TCRdb carries this immuneACCESS record with in-frame sequences only. Its versions omit some clonotypes, under half of them owing to an unresolved V gene in the studies checked, with the rest unexplained. D and trimming come from the DNA, and the V and J calls and clone size come from that table. For this sample the table gives around 190,000 clones, of which roughly 88% were detected only once. About 18% of the sample is held by the ten biggest clonotypes.

What the study reported, not specific to this receptor: How much clinical and demographic metadata was included differed by source and by participant, and the metadata was provided uncurated.

Trimming accounts for 6 bases at V and 6 bases at J, while the number of junction bases matched to no gene is 2. Including cysteine and phenylalanine, the CDR3 has 14 amino acids. Only the CDR3 part of the read is kept: 42 bases, read in frame from the first base. CDR1 and CDR2, per the germline V gene, are MNHEY and SVGEGT. This TCR came from a man aged 45-65 years with COVID-19, enrolled during active disease. The V and J genes are TRBV6-2 or TRBV6-3 and TRBJ2-2, and 12 junctional nucleotides match TRBD2. Material for sequencing was peripheral blood. The CDR3 reads CASRPSGGAGELFF. The DNA is TGTGCCAGCAGACCTAGCGGGGGGGCCGGGGAGCTGTTTTTT.